This T cell receptor (beta chain) stems from a study of T cell repertoires in cytomegalovirus infection. TCRdb recomputed calls from the reads with MiXCR, one row per CDR3 protein. The sample has fewer than 300,000 distinct CDR3 sequences; roughly 25% are singletons. The source is a human donor in good health (CMV status not recorded). Some clones in this sample may be carry-over from other donors' samples. The sequencing sample was made of PBMCs.

This chain's CDR3 is CALNDGPAQYF. The CDR3 DNA follows: TGTGCCTTAAACGACGGGCCGGCCCAGTACTTC. This chain connects TRBV6-1 to TRBJ2-5; no definite D call. CDR1 MNHNS and CDR2 SASEGT come from the germline V gene. With 11 bases removed from V and 9 bases from J, the gap between germline ends came to 16 bases. The CDR3 totals 11 residues.